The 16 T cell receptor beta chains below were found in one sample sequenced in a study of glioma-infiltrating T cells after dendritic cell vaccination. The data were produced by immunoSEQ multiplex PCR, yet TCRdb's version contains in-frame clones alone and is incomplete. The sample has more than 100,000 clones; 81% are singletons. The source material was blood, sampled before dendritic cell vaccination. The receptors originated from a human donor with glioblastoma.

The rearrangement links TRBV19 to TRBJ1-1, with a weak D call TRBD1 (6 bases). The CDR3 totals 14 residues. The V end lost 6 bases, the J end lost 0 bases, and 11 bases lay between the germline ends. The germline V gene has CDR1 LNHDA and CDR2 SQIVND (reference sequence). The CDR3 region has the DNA TGTGCCAGTAGGCCGGGACACATGAACACTGAAGCTTTCTTT. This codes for CASRPGHMNTEAFF.

The CDR3 spells CASSVTDSNTEAFF. CDR3 nucleotide sequence: TGTGCCAGCAGTGTAACGGATAGCAACACTGAAGCTTTCTTT. The V gene is TRBV6-1, the J gene TRBJ1-1; no clear D gene. The CDR3 has 14 residues. Per germline, CDR1 MNHNS and CDR2 SASEGT. The V and J ends lost 4 bases and 2 bases respectively, with 11 bases between them.

CDR3 nucleotides: TGCGCCAGCAGCTGGGACAGGGTAATGAACACTGAAGCTTTCTTT. Translating gives CASSWDRVMNTEAFF. The chain couples TRBV5-1 to TRBJ1-1; 9 bases line up with TRBD1. This CDR3 comprises 15 residues. After removal of 3 bases from V and 0 bases from J, the junction contained 3 bases not matched to a gene. Germline V gene lookup returns CDR1 SGHRS and CDR2 YFSETQ.

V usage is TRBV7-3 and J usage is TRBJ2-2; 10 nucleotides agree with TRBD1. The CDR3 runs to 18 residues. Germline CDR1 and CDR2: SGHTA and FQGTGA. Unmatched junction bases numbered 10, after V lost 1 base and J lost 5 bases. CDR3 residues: CASSLNAPGQGTTGELFF. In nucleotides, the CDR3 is TGTGCCAGCAGCTTAAACGCCCCGGGACAGGGGACTACCGGGGAGCTGTTTTTT.

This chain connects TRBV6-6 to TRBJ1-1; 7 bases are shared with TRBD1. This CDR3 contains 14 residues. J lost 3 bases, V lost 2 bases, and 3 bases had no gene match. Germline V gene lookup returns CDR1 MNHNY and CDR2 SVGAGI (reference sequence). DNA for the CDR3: TGTGCCAGCAGTTACCGGGACAGAGACACTGAAGCTTTCTTT. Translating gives CASSYRDRDTEAFF.

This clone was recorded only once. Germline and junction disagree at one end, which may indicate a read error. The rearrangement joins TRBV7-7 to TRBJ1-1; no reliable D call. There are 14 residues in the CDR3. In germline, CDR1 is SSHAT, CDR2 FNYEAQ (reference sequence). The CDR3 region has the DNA TGTGCTAGCAACCTACAGCTATCGAACACTGAAGCTTTCTTT. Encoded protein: CASNLQLSNTEAFF.

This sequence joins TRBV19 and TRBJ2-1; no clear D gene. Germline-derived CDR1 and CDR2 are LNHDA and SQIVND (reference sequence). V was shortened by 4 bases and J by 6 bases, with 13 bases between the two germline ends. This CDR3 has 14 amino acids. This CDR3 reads CASSKASTGNEQFF. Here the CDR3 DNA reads TGTGCCAGTAGTAAGGCGTCCACGGGCAATGAGCAGTTCTTC.

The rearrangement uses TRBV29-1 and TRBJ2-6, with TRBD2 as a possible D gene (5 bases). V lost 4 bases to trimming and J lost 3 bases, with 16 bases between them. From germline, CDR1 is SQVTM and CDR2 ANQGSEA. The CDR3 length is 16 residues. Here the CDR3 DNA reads TGCAGCGTTGTCGCGGGTCTGGCAGATGGGGCCAACGTCCTGACTTTC. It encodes CSVVAGLADGANVLTF.

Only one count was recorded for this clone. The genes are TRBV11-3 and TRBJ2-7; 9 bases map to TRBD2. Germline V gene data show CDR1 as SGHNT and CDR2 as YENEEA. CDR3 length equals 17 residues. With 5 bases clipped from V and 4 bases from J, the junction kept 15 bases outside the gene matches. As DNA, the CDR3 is TGTGCCAGCAGCCTCTCTGCGGGGGGGGACGGATTTTACGAGCAGTACTTC. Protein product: CASSLSAGGDGFYEQYF.

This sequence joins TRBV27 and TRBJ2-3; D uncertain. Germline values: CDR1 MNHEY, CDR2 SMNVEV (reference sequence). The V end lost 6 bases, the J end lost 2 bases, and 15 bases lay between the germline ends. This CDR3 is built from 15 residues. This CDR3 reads CASSDTRSFTDTQYF. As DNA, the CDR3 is TGTGCCAGCAGCGACACGAGATCATTCACAGATACGCAGTATTTT.

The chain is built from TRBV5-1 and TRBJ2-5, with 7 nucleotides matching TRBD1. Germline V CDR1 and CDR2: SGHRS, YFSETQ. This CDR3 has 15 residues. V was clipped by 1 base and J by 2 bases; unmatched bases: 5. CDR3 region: CASSLLGTAQETQYF. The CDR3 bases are TGCGCCAGCAGCTTGCTTGGGACAGCTCAAGAGACCCAGTACTTC.

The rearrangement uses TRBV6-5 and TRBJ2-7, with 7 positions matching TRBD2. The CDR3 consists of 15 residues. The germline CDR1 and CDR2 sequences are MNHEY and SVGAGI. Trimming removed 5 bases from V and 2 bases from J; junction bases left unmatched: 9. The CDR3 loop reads CASSRDYSPTYEQYF. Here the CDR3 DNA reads TGTGCCAGCAGTCGGGACTATTCTCCAACCTACGAGCAGTACTTC.

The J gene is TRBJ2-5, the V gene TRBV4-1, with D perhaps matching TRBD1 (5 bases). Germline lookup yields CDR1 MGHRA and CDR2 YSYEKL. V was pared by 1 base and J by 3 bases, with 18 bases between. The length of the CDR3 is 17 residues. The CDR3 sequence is CASSQGVAGNLKETQYF. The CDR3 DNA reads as TGCGCCAGCAGCCAAGGGGTTGCAGGGAACCTCAAAGAGACCCAGTACTTC.

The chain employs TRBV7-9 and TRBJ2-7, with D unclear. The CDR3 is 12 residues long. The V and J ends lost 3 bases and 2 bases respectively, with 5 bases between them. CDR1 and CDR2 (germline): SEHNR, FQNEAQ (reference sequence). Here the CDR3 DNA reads TGTGCCAGCAGCTTTTCCACCTACGAGCAGTACTTC. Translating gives CASSFSTYEQYF.

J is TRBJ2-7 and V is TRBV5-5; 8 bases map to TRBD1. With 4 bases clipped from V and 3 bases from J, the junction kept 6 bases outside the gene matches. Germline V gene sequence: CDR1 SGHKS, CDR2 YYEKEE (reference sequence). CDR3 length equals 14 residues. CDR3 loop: CASSLRTGYYEQYF. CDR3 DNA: TGTGCCAGCAGCCTAAGGACAGGGTACTACGAGCAGTACTTC.

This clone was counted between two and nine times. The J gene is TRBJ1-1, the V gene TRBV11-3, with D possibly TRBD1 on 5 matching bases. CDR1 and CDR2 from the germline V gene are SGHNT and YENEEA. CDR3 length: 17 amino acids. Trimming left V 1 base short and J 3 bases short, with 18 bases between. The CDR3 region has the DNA TGTGCCAGCAGCTTAGCGACCCTTGGCAGGGCTTACACTGAAGCTTTCTTT. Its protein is CASSLATLGRAYTEAFF.